Detailed here is one T cell receptor beta chain. The specificity of this receptor is unknown. Nothing much larger sits one base from this clone, and base qualities are not available. TCRbeta CDR3 regions were amplified from genomic DNA by means of the immunoSEQ Assay, a bias-controlled multiplex PCR. Processing in the source paper ran as follows. Within the assay, amplification of reference gene primers was used to estimate how many nucleated cells each sample contained. To quantify the absolute abundance of each unique TCRbeta CDR3 rearrangement, sequence reads were collapsed and filtered. Productive Simpson clonality was computed per sample as the square root of Simpson's diversity index over productive rearrangements. Held by TCRdb, this immuneACCESS table contains in-frame sequences only and omits some clones. Under half of the omission traces to an unresolved V gene where checked; the cause of the rest is unknown. V, J and clone size are taken as reported in that table, and D and trimming were inferred from the DNA itself. This sample is represented by about 380,000 clones; about 85% of them were singletons. Jointly, the top ten make up roughly 3.4% of the sample.

The record originates from a study of blood T cell repertoires in COVID-19 (dated by TCRdb to the early 2020s). For the wider study: Samples covering the acute and convalescent phases of COVID-19 were provided by collaborators in the United States, Italy and Spain. The material from the prospective study consisted of cDNA or gDNA derived from T cells, B-cell-depleted T cells, or PBMCs. The dataset comprised deeply sampled blood TCRbeta repertoires from subjects exposed to, actively infected with, or recovered from COVID-19. The repertoires were released in a freely available public database intended as a resource for research on the immune response to SARS-CoV-2. The samples were drawn from two sources: the first 160 participants of the ongoing ImmuneRACE study, and 1,000 to 1,500 subjects contributed by 6 global collaborators. The sample metadata nearly always contained a de-identified subject ID, COVID-19 status, age in years and sex. Where available, HLA class I and class II types were obtained from metadata supplied by the sample provider rather than from assay-based typing. Paper-wide results and their limitations: Clinical and demographic metadata were provided uncurated, with the amount varying by source and participant.

From V the trimming removes 2 bases and from J it removes 5 bases, while the gene matches leave 4 bases of the junction unaccounted for. Including the terminal cysteine and phenylalanine, the CDR3 comprises 14 residues. Only the CDR3 portion is preserved as DNA: 42 bases, with reading frame beginning at the first base. The germline V gene (reference sequence) specifies MNHEY as CDR1 and SMNVEV as CDR2. Collaborating institutions collected whole blood in K2EDTA tubes following their own protocols. For TCRbeta analysis, collaborators shipped samples as frozen whole blood, isolated PBMCs, or DNA extracted from either of those sample types.

This TCR came from a woman aged 18-29 years with acute or convalescent COVID-19. The specimen sequenced was peripheral blood. The chain joins TRBV27 to TRBJ2-3; 7 bases in the junction line up with TRBD1. DNA sequence: TGTGCCAGCAGTTTACAAGACAGGGAAGATACGCAGTATTTT. It is translated as CASSLQDREDTQYF.